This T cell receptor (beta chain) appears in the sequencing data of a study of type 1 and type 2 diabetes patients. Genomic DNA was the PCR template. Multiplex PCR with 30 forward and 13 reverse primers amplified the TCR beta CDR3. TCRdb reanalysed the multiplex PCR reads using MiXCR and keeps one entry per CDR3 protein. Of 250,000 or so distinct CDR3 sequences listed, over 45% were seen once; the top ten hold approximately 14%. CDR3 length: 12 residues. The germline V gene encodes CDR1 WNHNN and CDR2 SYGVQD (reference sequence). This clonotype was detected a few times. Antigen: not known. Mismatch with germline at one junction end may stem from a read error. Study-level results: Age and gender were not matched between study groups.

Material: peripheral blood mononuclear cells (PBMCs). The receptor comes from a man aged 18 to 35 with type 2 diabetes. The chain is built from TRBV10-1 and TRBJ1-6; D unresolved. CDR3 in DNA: TGTGCCATCTCCGCCGGGAATTCACCCCTCCACTTT. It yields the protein CAISAGNSPLHF.